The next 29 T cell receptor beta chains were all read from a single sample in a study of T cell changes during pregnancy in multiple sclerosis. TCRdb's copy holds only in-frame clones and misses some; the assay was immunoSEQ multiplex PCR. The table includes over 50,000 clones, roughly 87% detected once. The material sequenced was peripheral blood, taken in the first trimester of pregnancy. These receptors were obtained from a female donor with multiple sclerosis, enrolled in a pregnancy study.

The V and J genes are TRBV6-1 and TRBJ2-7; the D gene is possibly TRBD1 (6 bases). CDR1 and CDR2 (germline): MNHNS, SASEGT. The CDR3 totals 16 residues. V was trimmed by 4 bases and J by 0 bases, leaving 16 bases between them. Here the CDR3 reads CASSAARTESSYEQYF. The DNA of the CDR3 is TGTGCCAGCAGTGCTGCCCGGACAGAGAGCTCCTACGAGCAGTACTTC.

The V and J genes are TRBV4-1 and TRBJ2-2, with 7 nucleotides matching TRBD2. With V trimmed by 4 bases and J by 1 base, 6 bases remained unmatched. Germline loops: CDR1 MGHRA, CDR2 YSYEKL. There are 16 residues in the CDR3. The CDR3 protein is CASSLGLAENTGELFF. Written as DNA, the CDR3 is TGCGCCAGCAGCCTTGGCCTAGCGGAGAACACCGGGGAGCTGTTTTTT.

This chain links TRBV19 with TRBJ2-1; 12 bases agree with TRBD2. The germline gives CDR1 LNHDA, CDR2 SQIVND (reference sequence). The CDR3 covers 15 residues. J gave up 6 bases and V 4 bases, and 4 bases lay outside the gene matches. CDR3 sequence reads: CASSRGGLAGNEQFF. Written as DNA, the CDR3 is TGTGCCAGTAGTAGGGGGGGACTAGCGGGCAATGAGCAGTTCTTC.

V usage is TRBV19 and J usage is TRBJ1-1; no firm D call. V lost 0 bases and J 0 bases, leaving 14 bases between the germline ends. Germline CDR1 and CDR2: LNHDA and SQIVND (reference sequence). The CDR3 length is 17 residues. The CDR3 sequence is CASSIETVRRVNTEAFF. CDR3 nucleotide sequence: TGTGCCAGTAGTATAGAAACGGTCAGGCGGGTGAACACTGAAGCTTTCTTT.

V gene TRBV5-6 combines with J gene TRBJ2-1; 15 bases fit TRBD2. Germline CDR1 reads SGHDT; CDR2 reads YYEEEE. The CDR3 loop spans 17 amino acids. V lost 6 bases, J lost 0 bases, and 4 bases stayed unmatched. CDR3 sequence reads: CASIGTSGRRSYNEQFF. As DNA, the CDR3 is TGTGCCAGCATCGGGACTAGCGGGAGGCGCTCCTACAATGAGCAGTTCTTC.

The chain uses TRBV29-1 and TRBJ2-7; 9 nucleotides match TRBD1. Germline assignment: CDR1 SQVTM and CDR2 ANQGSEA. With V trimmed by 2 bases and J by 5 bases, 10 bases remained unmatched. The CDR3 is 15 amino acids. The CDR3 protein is CSVEFGGTGIDEQYF. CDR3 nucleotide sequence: TGCAGCGTTGAATTCGGTGGGACAGGGATCGACGAGCAGTACTTC.

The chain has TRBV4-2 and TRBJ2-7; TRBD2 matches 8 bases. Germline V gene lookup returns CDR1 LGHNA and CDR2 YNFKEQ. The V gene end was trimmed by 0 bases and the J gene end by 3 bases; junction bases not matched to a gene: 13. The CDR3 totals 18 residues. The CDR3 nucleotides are TGTGCCAGCAGCCAAGAACTAGCGGACTACACAATGATCTACGAGCAGTACTTC. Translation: CASSQELADYTMIYEQYF.

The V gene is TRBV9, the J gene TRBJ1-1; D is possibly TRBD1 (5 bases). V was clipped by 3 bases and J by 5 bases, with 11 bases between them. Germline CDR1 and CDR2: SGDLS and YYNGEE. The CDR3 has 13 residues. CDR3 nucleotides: TGTGCCAGCAGCGGTCTGGGGGGGACTGAAGCTTTCTTT. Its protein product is CASSGLGGTEAFF.

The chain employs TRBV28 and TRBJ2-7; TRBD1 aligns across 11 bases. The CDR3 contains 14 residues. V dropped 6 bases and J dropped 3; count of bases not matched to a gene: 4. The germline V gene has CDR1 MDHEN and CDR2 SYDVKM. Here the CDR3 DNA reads TGTGCCAGCAGAGCCGGGACAGGGGGCTACGAGCAGTACTTC. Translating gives CASRAGTGGYEQYF. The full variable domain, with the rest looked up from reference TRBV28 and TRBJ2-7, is DVKVTQSSRYLVKRTGEKVFLECVQDMDHENMFWYRQDPGLGLRLIYFSYDVKMKEKGDIPEGYSVSREKKERFSLILESASTNQTSMYLCASRAGTGGYEQYFGPGTRLTVT.

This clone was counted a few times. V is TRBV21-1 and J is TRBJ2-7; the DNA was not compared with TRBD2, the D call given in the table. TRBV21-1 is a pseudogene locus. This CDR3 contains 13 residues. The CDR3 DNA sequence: TGTGCCAGCAGCCATGGAACGGGGTACGAGCAGTACTTC. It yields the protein CASSHGTGYEQYF.

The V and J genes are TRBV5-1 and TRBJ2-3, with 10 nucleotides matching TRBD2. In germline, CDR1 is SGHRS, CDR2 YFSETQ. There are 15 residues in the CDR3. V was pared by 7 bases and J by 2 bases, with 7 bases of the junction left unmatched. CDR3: CASRYLAGDTDTQYF. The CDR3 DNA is TGCGCCAGCCGCTATCTAGCGGGAGACACAGATACGCAGTATTTT.

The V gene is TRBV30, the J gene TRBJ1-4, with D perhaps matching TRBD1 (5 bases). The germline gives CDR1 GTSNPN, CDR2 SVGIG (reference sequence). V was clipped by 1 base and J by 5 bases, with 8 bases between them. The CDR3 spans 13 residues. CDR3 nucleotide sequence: TGTGCCTGGAGTGGGGCAGGGAATGAAAAACTGTTTTTT. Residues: CAWSGAGNEKLFF.

The CDR3 DNA sequence: TGTGCCAGCAGTGCTCTAGCGGGAGTCAGGGCAGATACGCAGTATTTT. It is translated as CASSALAGVRADTQYF. The gene calls are TRBV2 and TRBJ2-3; 10 bases fit TRBD2. This CDR3 has 16 residues. The germline V gene encodes CDR1 SNHLY and CDR2 FYNNEI. The junction had 8 bases not matched to a gene; V was cut back by 4 bases and J by 4 bases.

CDR3 coding DNA: TGTGCCAGCAGCTTGTCGCATCTAGCGGGAGACAATGAGCAGTTCTTC. Translated: CASSLSHLAGDNEQFF. This chain uses TRBV5-6 with TRBJ2-1; 10 bases map to TRBD2. CDR1 SGHDT and CDR2 YYEEEE come from the germline V gene. The CDR3 extends over 16 amino acids. Germline trimming cut 1 base from V and 5 bases from J; bases unmatched to any gene: 6.

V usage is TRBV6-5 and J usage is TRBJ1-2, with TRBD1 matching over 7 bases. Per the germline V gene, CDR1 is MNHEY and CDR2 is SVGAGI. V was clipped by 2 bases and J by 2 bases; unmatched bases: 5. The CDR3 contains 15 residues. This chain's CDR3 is CASSYGTETNYGYTF. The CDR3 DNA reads TGTGCCAGCAGTTACGGGACAGAGACCAACTATGGCTACACCTTC.

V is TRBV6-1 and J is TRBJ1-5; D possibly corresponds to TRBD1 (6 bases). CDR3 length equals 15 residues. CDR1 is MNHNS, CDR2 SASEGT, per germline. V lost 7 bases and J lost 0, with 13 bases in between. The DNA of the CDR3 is TGTGCCAGCACCTGGACAGAGTTTAGCAATCAGCCCCAGCATTTT. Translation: CASTWTEFSNQPQHF.

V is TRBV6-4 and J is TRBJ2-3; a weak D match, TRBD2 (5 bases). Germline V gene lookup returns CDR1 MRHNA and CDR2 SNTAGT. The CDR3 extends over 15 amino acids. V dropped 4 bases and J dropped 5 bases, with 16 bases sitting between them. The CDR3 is CASSVMRDGLDTQYF. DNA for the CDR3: TGTGCCAGCAGTGTTATGAGGGATGGTTTAGATACGCAGTATTTT.

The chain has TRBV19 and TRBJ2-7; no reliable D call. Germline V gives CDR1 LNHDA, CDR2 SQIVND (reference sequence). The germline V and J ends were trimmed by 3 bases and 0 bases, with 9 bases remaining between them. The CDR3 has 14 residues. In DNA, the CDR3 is TGTGCCAGTAGTATGAGGCGGAGCTCCTACGAGCAGTACTTC. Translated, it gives CASSMRRSSYEQYF.

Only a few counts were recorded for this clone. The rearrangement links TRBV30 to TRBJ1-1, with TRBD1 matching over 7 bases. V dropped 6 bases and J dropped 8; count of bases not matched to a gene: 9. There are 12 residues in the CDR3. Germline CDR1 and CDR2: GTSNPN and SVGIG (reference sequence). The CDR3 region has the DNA TGTGCCTGTAGGACAGGCGAGGAAGAAGCTTTCTTT. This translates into CACRTGEEEAFF.

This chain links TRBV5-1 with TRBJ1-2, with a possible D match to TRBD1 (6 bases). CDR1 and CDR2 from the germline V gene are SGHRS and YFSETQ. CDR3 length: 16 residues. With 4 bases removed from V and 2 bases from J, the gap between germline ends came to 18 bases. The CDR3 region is CASSPQAGQTNYGYTF. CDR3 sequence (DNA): TGCGCCAGCAGCCCCCAGGCCGGACAGACCAACTATGGCTACACCTTC. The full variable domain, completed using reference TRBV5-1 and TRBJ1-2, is KAGVTQTPRYLIKTRGQQVTLSCSPISGHRSVSWYQQTPGQGLQFLFEYFSETQRNKGNFPGRFSGRQFSNSRSEMNVSTLELGDSALYLCASSPQAGQTNYGYTFGSGTRLTVV.

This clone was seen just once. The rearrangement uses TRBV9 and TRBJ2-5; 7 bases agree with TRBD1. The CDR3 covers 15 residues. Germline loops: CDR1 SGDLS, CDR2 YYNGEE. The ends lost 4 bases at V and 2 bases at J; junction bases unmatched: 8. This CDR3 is CASSQLGTVQETQYF. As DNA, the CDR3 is TGTGCCAGCAGCCAACTCGGGACAGTTCAAGAGACCCAGTACTTC.

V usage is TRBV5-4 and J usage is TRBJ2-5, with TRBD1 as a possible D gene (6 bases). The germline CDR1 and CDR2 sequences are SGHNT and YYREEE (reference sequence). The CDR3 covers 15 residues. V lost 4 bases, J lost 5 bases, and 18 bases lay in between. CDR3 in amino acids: CASSTQQGSEETQYF. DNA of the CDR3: TGTGCCAGCAGCACCCAACAGGGATCCGAGGAGACCCAGTACTTC.

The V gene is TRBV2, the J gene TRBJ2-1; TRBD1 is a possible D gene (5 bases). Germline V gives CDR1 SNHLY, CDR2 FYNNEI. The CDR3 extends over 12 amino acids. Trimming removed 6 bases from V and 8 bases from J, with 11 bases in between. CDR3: CASSNRYDEQFF. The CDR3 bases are TGTGCCAGCAGCAACAGGTACGATGAGCAGTTCTTC.

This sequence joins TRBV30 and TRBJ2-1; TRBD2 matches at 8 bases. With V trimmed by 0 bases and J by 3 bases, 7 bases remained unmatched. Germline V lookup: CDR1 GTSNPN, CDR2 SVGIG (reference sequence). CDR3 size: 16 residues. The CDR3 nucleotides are TGTGCCTGGAGTGTACTCTCCAGCGGGGGCTACAATGAGCAGTTCTTC. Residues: CAWSVLSSGGYNEQFF.

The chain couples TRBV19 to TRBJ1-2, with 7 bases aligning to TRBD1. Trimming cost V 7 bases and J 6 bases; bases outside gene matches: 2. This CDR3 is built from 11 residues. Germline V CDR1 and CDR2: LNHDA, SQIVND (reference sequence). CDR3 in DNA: TGTGCCAGTAATGACAGGGATGGCTACACCTTC. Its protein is CASNDRDGYTF.

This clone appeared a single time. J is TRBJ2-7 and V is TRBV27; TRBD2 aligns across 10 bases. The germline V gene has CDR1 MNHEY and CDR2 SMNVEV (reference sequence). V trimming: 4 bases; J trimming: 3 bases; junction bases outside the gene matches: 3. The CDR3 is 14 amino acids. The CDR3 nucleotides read TGTGCCAGCAGTTCCCTAGCGGGAGTCTACGAGCAGTACTTC. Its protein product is CASSSLAGVYEQYF.

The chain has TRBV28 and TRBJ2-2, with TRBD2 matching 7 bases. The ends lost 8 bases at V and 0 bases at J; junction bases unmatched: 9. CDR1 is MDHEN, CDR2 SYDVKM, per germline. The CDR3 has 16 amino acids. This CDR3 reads CASLDLGLANTGELFF. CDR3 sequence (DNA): TGTGCCAGCCTCGATCTCGGACTAGCGAACACCGGGGAGCTGTTTTTT. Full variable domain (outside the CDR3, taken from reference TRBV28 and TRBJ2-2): DVKVTQSSRYLVKRTGEKVFLECVQDMDHENMFWYRQDPGLGLRLIYFSYDVKMKEKGDIPEGYSVSREKKERFSLILESASTNQTSMYLCASLDLGLANTGELFFGEGSRLTVL.

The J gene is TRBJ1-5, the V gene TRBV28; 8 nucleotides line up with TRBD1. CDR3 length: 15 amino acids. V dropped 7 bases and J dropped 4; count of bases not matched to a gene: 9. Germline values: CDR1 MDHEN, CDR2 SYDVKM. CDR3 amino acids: CASTPDRESNQPQHF. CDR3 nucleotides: TGTGCCAGCACCCCGGACAGGGAATCTAATCAGCCCCAGCATTTT.

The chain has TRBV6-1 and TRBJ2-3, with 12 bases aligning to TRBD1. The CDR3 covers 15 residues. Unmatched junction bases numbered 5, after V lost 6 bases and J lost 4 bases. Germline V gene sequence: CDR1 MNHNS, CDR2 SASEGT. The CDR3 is CASREGTGGADTQYF. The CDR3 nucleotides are TGTGCCAGCAGGGAGGGGACAGGGGGCGCAGATACGCAGTATTTT.